The clone carrying this T cell receptor beta chain was seen just once. Its antigen is not identified. The table came from immunoSEQ multiplex PCR; TCRdb's copy has only in-frame clones and leaves some out. The sample has roughly 160,000 clones, approximately 77% seen once. Germline-derived CDR1 and CDR2 are SGHKS and YYEKEE (reference sequence). Trimming cost V 6 bases and J 9 bases, with 15 bases left between them. CDR3 length equals 13 residues. From cryopreserved PBMCs came roughly 1.8 micrograms of genomic DNA used for TCR beta libraries. This sample is part of a study of cytotoxic CD8 clonotypes in ibrutinib-treated CLL. Study-wide findings and caveats: Increased clonality at ibrutinib response gave way to a return toward baseline at progression.

The sequences come from PBMCs, collected after 12 months of ibrutinib treatment. The chain uses TRBV5-5 and TRBJ2-2; D call uncertain. The TCR sequence derives from a human donor with chronic lymphocytic leukemia. The CDR3 DNA reads as TGTGCCAGCACCCTAACGGTGTTCAGGGAGCTGTTTTTT. It specifies CASTLTVFRELFF.